This T cell receptor (beta chain) was obtained from a study of blood T cells in healthy people across ages. Study-wide findings and caveats: Researchers report that TCR beta diversity correlated strongly with naive T cell percentage. TCR beta diversity per million T cells fell roughly linearly with age.

Trimming left V 5 bases short and J 2 bases short, with 10 bases between. From germline, CDR1 is SGHTA and CDR2 FQGNSA. This CDR3 is built from 14 residues. Isolation of PBMCs gave at least 6 million cells per sample. Worth noting for this clonotype: Its specificity is not known.

The authors ran a second PCR of roughly 6 to 11 cycles using a sample-barcoded 5' primer and a J-beta primer mix. The template-switch adaptor was a 5' adaptor with 12 random nucleotides. It tagged each cDNA molecule. From the 5' RACE reads, TCRdb called clonotypes with MiXCR, one entry per CDR3 protein. The table includes some 1,500,000 distinct CDR3 sequences, roughly 43% detected once. The sequence derives from a woman between 18 and 29 years old in good health. The genes are TRBV7-2 and TRBJ2-4, with a weak D call TRBD1 (6 bases). Sequencing was done on a sample of blood. The CDR3 spells CASSPTGSKNIQYF. The CDR3, as DNA: TGTGCCAGCAGCCCTACAGGGTCCAAAAACATTCAGTACTTC. Together with reference TRBV7-2 and TRBJ2-4, the CDR3 gives the full variable domain: GAGVSQSPSNKVTEKGKDVELRCDPISGHTALYWYRQSLGQGLEFLIYFQGNSAPDKSGLPSDRFSAERTGGSVSTLTIQRTQQEDSAVYLCASSPTGSKNIQYFGAGTRLSVL.